These 27 T cell receptor beta chains were sequenced from one sample in a study of shared clonotypes between healthy human individuals. TCRdb keeps only in-frame clones here, not all; method: immunoSEQ multiplex PCR. The top ten clones hold 0.14% of a sample with 2,500,000 or so clones, more than 80% of them seen once. The specimen was naive CD4+ T cells sorted from blood. This sample's subset: CD45RA+ positively selected. The source of these receptors is a young man in good health.

J is TRBJ2-2 and V is TRBV9, with 9 nucleotides matching TRBD2. The CDR3 is 18 amino acids. V lost 3 bases, J lost 1 base, and 10 bases stayed unmatched. Germline CDR1 SGDLS, CDR2 YYNGEE. CDR3 in DNA: TGTGCCAGCAGCGCGAAACCTCTAGCGGGGCTGAACACCGGGGAGCTGTTTTTT. This sequence encodes CASSAKPLAGLNTGELFF. Full variable domain (remainder filled in from reference TRBV9 and TRBJ2-2): DSGVTQTPKHLITATGQRVTLRCSPRSGDLSVYWYQQSLDQGLQFLIQYYNGEERAKGNILERFSAQQFPDLHSELNLSSLELGDSALYFCASSAKPLAGLNTGELFFGEGSRLTVL.

A remark on this clone: Other nucleotide sequences from this sample produce the same CDR3. CDR3 sequence: CASSPLTRETQYF. In nucleotides, the CDR3 is TGTGCCAGCTCACCACTGACTAGAGAGACCCAGTACTTC. The rearrangement uses TRBV18 and TRBJ2-5; tentatively, D is TRBD2 (6 bases). V dropped 1 base and J dropped 4 bases, with 7 bases sitting between them. The CDR3 runs to 13 residues. Germline V lookup: CDR1 KGHSH, CDR2 LQKENI.

Only a few counts were recorded for this clone. The rearrangement uses TRBV9 and TRBJ2-1; 11 bases match TRBD2. This CDR3 comprises 16 residues. The germline gives CDR1 SGDLS, CDR2 YYNGEE. The V and J ends lost 3 bases and 7 bases, in that order; junction bases with no gene match: 9. This CDR3 reads CASSALAGGRLNEQFF. The CDR3 DNA reads TGTGCCAGCAGCGCCTTAGCGGGAGGGAGGTTAAATGAGCAGTTCTTC.

V is TRBV7-6 and J is TRBJ1-1; TRBD1 might be the D (5 bases). Germline CDR1 and CDR2: SGHVS and FNYEAQ. The CDR3 runs 13 residues. Trimming took 5 bases from V and 2 from J, leaving 9 bases between them. CDR3 amino acids: CASSATVNTEAFF. The CDR3 DNA reads TGTGCCAGCAGCGCGACAGTAAACACTGAAGCTTTCTTT.

This chain uses TRBV2 with TRBJ2-2, with D unresolved. The CDR3 is made up of 14 amino acids. V lost 5 bases to trimming and J lost 0 bases, with 7 bases between them. Germline lookup yields CDR1 SNHLY and CDR2 FYNNEI. This chain's CDR3 is CASSISTNTGELFF. DNA of the CDR3: TGTGCCAGCAGTATTTCAACGAACACCGGGGAGCTGTTTTTT.

The chain uses TRBV7-2 and TRBJ2-7, with 10 positions matching TRBD1. The CDR3 is 15 amino acids. J was trimmed by 6 bases and V by 4 bases; bases with no gene match: 9. Germline CDR1 is SGHTA and CDR2 is FQGNSA. In DNA form, the CDR3 reads TGTGCCAGCAGCTATAGGTCCGGGACAGGGGCCGAGCAGTACTTC. Encoded protein: CASSYRSGTGAEQYF.

The chain carries TRBV29-1 and TRBJ2-2; no clear D gene. Germline-derived CDR1 and CDR2 are SQVTM and ANQGSEA. This CDR3 contains 13 residues. The V gene lost 1 base and the J gene lost 1 base, with 4 bases spanning the gap. In DNA, the CDR3 is TGCAGCGTTGAAGGCCGGAACACCGGGGAGCTGTTTTTT. It translates to CSVEGRNTGELFF.

The table lists this clone with a count of one. The sample holds other DNA sequences that translate to the same CDR3. This sequence joins TRBV9 and TRBJ2-1; TRBD2 agrees at 8 bases. Trimming removed 4 bases from V and 0 bases from J; junction bases left unmatched: 3. The CDR3 consists of 15 residues. Germline CDR1 is SGDLS and CDR2 is YYNGEE. The CDR3 region has the DNA TGTGCCAGCAGCTCCAGCGGGAGCTCCTACAATGAGCAGTTCTTC. Protein sequence: CASSSSGSSYNEQFF.

This clone was recorded only once. The rearrangement joins TRBV5-6 to TRBJ2-1, with D unclear. The CDR3 totals 18 residues. Germline values: CDR1 SGHDT, CDR2 YYEEEE. The ends were cut back, 4 bases at V and 12 bases at J, with 32 bases in the middle. CDR3 bases: TGTGCCAGCAGCCGGAACCTAGAATCTAGAGGTTCAGGTTTAGGGCAGTTCTTC. Encoded protein: CASSRNLESRGSGLGQFF.

The chain is built from TRBV10-3 and TRBJ1-1; 7 bases align to TRBD1. With V trimmed by 6 bases and J by 3 bases, 7 bases remained unmatched. CDR1 and CDR2 (germline): ENHRY, SYGVKD. The CDR3 is 14 residues long. CDR3 sequence: CAIRLTGADTEAFF. The CDR3 DNA reads TGTGCCATCAGGCTAACAGGGGCGGACACTGAAGCTTTCTTT.

This chain uses TRBV10-3 with TRBJ2-1, with a weak D call TRBD1 (6 bases). Germline-derived CDR1 and CDR2 are ENHRY and SYGVKD. The CDR3 contains 14 residues. V lost 2 bases, J lost 5 bases, and 10 bases lay in between. The DNA of the CDR3 is TGTGCCATCAGTGAGCGGGACATCAACAATGAGCAGTTCTTC. It yields the protein CAISERDINNEQFF.

This rearrangement joins TRBV6-5 to TRBJ1-2; D is undetermined. V was trimmed by 6 bases and J by 7 bases, leaving 15 bases between them. The germline V gene has CDR1 MNHEY and CDR2 SVGAGI. The CDR3 spans 13 residues. Written as DNA, the CDR3 is TGTGCCAGCAGCTGGACTCTTGACGGTGGCTACACCTTC. Translation gives CASSWTLDGGYTF.

This chain's CDR3 is CASSNRGGQYF. The CDR3 region has the DNA TGTGCCAGCAGCAACAGGGGGGGGCAGTACTTC. The chain has TRBV27 and TRBJ2-7, with D maybe TRBD1 (8 bases). CDR3 size: 11 residues. The germline V gene has CDR1 MNHEY and CDR2 SMNVEV (reference sequence). Trimming pared 6 bases from V and 9 bases from J, leaving 12 bases between.

The chain links TRBV7-5 to TRBJ1-2; TRBD1, the D gene given by the table, was not confirmed from the DNA. TRBV7-5 constitutes a pseudogene. The CDR3 has 17 residues. The CDR3 nucleotides are TGTGCCAGAAGCAGACAGGGATCCATATTCACTAACTATGGCTACACCTTC. Its protein product is CARSRQGSIFTNYGYTF.

The V and J genes are TRBV30 and TRBJ1-3; a possible D gene is TRBD1 (5 bases). The germline V gene encodes CDR1 GTSNPN and CDR2 SVGIG (reference sequence). Between the trimmed V and J ends, which lost 4 bases and 3 bases, there was a span of 16 bases. There are 15 residues in the CDR3. This chain's CDR3 is CAWNFPGALGNTIYF. DNA of the CDR3: TGTGCCTGGAATTTTCCCGGGGCCCTTGGAAACACCATATATTTT.

This chain uses TRBV6-6 with TRBJ2-5; D is possibly TRBD1 (7 bases). This CDR3 has 15 residues. CDR1 is MNHNY, CDR2 SVGAGI, per germline (reference sequence). Deletions cut 5 bases from V and 1 base from J, with 14 bases between. This CDR3 reads CASSPTGDSQETQYF. CDR3 sequence (DNA): TGTGCCAGCAGTCCCACGGGGGACAGCCAAGAGACCCAGTACTTC.

The rearrangement joins TRBV19 to TRBJ2-3, with 8 bases lining up with TRBD1. This CDR3 spans 15 amino acids. Germline V CDR1 and CDR2: LNHDA, SQIVND (reference sequence). Unmatched junction bases numbered 9, after V lost 6 bases and J lost 4 bases. The CDR3 sequence: CASRTGDVRADTQYF. The CDR3, as DNA: TGTGCCAGTAGGACAGGGGATGTGAGAGCAGATACGCAGTATTTT. Drawing the rest from reference TRBV19 and TRBJ2-3, the complete variable domain is DGGITQSPKYLFRKEGQNVTLSCEQNLNHDAMYWYRQDPGQGLRLIYYSQIVNDFQKGDIAEGYSVSREKKESFPLTVTSAQKNPTAFYLCASRTGDVRADTQYFGPGTRLTVL.

The chain couples TRBV21-1 to TRBJ1-1; the table calls TRBD1, which could not be checked here. TRBV21-1 is described as a pseudogene. This CDR3 comprises 14 residues. CDR3 sequence reads: CASSKWVSDREAFF. CDR3 DNA: TGTGCCAGCAGCAAATGGGTTTCGGACAGAGAAGCTTTCTTT.

The chain is built from TRBV11-3 and TRBJ2-1, with no clear D. This CDR3 is built from 12 residues. Germline lookup yields CDR1 SGHNT and CDR2 YENEEA. V gave up 2 bases and J gave up 5 bases, with 4 bases separating them. CDR3 amino acids: CASSLTNNEQFF. CDR3 sequence (DNA): TGTGCCAGCAGCTTAACGAACAATGAGCAGTTCTTC.

The V call is TRBV7-2, the J call TRBJ2-3; 8 bases match TRBD1. Germline loops: CDR1 SGHTA, CDR2 FQGNSA. With V trimmed by 5 bases and J by 0 bases, 10 bases remained unmatched. This CDR3 spans 17 amino acids. Written as DNA, the CDR3 is TGTGCCAGCAGCCCGAGAGGGACAGGCCCAAGCACAGATACGCAGTATTTT. Encoded protein: CASSPRGTGPSTDTQYF.

This CDR3 reads CASSLGGRSNQPQHF. DNA for the CDR3: TGTGCCAGCAGTTTAGGGGGACGGAGCAATCAGCCCCAGCATTTT. The genes are TRBV28 and TRBJ1-5; a possible D gene is TRBD1 (5 bases). There are 15 residues in the CDR3. Germline V gives CDR1 MDHEN, CDR2 SYDVKM. With 2 bases removed from V and 1 base from J, the gap between germline ends came to 9 bases.

This clone was detected only once. The chain joins TRBV7-9 to TRBJ2-7, with 8 bases lining up with TRBD2. Germline loops: CDR1 SEHNR, CDR2 FQNEAQ (reference sequence). This CDR3 is 15 amino acids long. V gave up 5 bases and J gave up 2 bases; unmatched junction bases: 8. The DNA of the CDR3 is TGTGCCAGCAGCCCCGGGCGGGGGGTCGCCTACGAGCAGTACTTC. Translating it yields CASSPGRGVAYEQYF.

This clone came up once. The chain combines TRBV5-8 with TRBJ2-3; 9 positions match TRBD1. This CDR3 spans 14 amino acids. Germline trimming cut 3 bases from V and 4 bases from J; bases unmatched to any gene: 3. Germline CDR1 is SGHTS and CDR2 is YDEGEE. CDR3 loop: CASSSRTGADTQYF. CDR3 nucleotides: TGTGCCAGCAGCTCCAGGACAGGGGCAGATACGCAGTATTTT.

The V call is TRBV7-9, the J call TRBJ2-3, with 7 nucleotides matching TRBD1. This CDR3 has 14 residues. CDR1 SEHNR and CDR2 FQNEAQ come from the germline V gene (reference sequence). Trimming cost V 4 bases and J 0 bases; bases outside gene matches: 1. CDR3 in amino acids: CASSSRGSTDTQYF. The CDR3 DNA follows: TGTGCCAGCAGCTCCAGGGGGAGCACAGATACGCAGTATTTT.

The V and J genes are TRBV15 and TRBJ2-1, with D possibly matching TRBD2 (6 bases). Trimming pared 4 bases from V and 7 bases from J, leaving 20 bases between. The CDR3 consists of 16 residues. From germline, CDR1 is LNHNV and CDR2 YYDKDF (reference sequence). CDR3 sequence reads: CATSTTQRVVVNEQFF. In DNA, the CDR3 is TGTGCCACCAGCACCACACAGCGGGTTGTTGTGAATGAGCAGTTCTTC.

The chain has TRBV4-1 and TRBJ2-5, with 12 bases matching TRBD1. The CDR3 consists of 16 residues. The J segment lost 1 base and the V segment lost 1 base, leaving 1 base of the junction unmatched. Germline-derived CDR1 and CDR2 are MGHRA and YSYEKL. DNA for the CDR3: TGCGCCAGCAGCCAAGGGGGACAGGGGGCCCAAGAGACCCAGTACTTC. Amino acid sequence: CASSQGGQGAQETQYF.

This clone was recorded once. V usage is TRBV5-1 and J usage is TRBJ2-1; possibly TRBD1 or TRBD2 for D (5 bases each). Per germline, CDR1 SGHRS and CDR2 YFSETQ. V was cut by 3 bases and J by 2 bases, with 12 bases left in between. The CDR3 sequence is 15 residues long. The CDR3 region is CASSSSLGAYNEQFF. The CDR3 nucleotides read TGCGCCAGCAGCTCGAGCTTGGGGGCCTACAATGAGCAGTTCTTC.